These 7 T cell receptor beta chains came from one sample sequenced in a study of beta chain features in type 1 diabetes. As every portion of the isolated RNA was reverse transcribed, the sequencing read expressed TCRB transcripts. Libraries were prepared by immunoSEQ multiplex PCR; TCRdb keeps only in-frame clonotypes and omits some of them. This table holds roughly 380,000 clones, around a fifth found once. Sequences were obtained from naive CD4+ T cells from blood. The origin of the receptors is a woman under 30 in good health.

Only a few counts were recorded for this clone. The genes are TRBV5-6 and TRBJ1-2; D is undetermined. The germline gives CDR1 SGHDT, CDR2 YYEEEE. The V end lost 6 bases, the J end lost 9 bases, and 15 bases lay between the germline ends. The CDR3 sequence is 12 residues long. CDR3 loop: CASTMGMGRYTF. The DNA of the CDR3 is TGTGCCAGCACCATGGGCATGGGTCGCTACACCTTC.

This chain joins TRBV14 and TRBJ2-5; a possible D gene is TRBD1 (5 bases). The CDR3 loop spans 15 amino acids. V was pared by 5 bases and J by 3 bases, with 16 bases between. Germline V gives CDR1 SGHDN, CDR2 FVKESK. The CDR3 sequence is CASSILGTGEETQYF. CDR3 bases: TGTGCCAGCAGCATTTTGGGAACAGGAGAAGAGACCCAGTACTTC.

This clone was counted between two and nine times. V usage is TRBV6-5 and J usage is TRBJ2-7; D unclear. Germline-derived CDR1 and CDR2 are MNHEY and SVGAGI. There are 15 residues in the CDR3. Between the trimmed V and J ends, which lost 0 bases and 2 bases, there was a span of 11 bases. CDR3 sequence (DNA): TGTGCCAGCAGTTACTCCGCCGGGTCTGCCTACGAGCAGTACTTC. This codes for CASSYSAGSAYEQYF.

The chain couples TRBV2 to TRBJ2-5; tentatively, D is TRBD1 (6 bases). V was cut by 5 bases and J by 8 bases, with 21 bases left in between. CDR3 size: 15 residues. Germline CDR1 and CDR2: SNHLY and FYNNEI. The CDR3 protein is CASSRNPGDQGTQYF. CDR3 sequence (DNA): TGTGCCAGCAGTCGGAACCCAGGGGACCAAGGAACCCAGTACTTC.

The gene calls are TRBV27 and TRBJ2-7; the match to TRBD2 covers 7 bases. The CDR3 has 14 amino acids. The V gene's germline CDR1 is MNHEY and CDR2 SMNVEV (reference sequence). The V gene end was trimmed by 8 bases and the J gene end by 1 base; junction bases not matched to a gene: 8. In DNA form, the CDR3 reads TGTGCCAGCTGGAGAGCTAGCGGTTCCTACGAGCAGTACTTC. Translating gives CASWRASGSYEQYF.

This clone was found a few times. The genes are TRBV29-1 and TRBJ2-2; D is perhaps TRBD1 (6 bases). V lost 4 bases to trimming and J lost 1 base, with 10 bases between them. The length of the CDR3 is 14 residues. Germline V gene lookup returns CDR1 SQVTM and CDR2 ANQGSEA. For the CDR3, the DNA is TGCAGCGTTGGCCCGGGACAGAACACCGGGGAGCTGTTTTTT. Protein product: CSVGPGQNTGELFF.

The rearrangement joins TRBV27 to TRBJ1-4; the D gene is possibly TRBD1 (6 bases). V was shortened by 6 bases and J by 10 bases, with 15 bases between the two germline ends. Per the germline V gene, CDR1 is MNHEY and CDR2 is SMNVEV (reference sequence). The length of the CDR3 is 13 residues. CDR3 sequence: CASSNRVGRKLFF. The CDR3 region has the DNA TGTGCCAGCAGCAACAGGGTAGGCAGAAAACTGTTTTTT.